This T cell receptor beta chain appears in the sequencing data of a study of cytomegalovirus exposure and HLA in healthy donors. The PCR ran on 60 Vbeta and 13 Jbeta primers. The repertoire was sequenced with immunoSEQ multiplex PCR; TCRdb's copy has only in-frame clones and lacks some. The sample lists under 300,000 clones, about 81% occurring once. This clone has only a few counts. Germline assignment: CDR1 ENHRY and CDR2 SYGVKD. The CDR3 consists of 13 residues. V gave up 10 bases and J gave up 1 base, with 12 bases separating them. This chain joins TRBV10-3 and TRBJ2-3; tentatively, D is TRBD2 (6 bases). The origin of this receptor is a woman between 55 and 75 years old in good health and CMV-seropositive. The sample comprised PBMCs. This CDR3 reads CATAERGTDTQYF. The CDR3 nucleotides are TGTGCCACCGCTGAGCGGGGCACAGATACGCAGTATTTT.